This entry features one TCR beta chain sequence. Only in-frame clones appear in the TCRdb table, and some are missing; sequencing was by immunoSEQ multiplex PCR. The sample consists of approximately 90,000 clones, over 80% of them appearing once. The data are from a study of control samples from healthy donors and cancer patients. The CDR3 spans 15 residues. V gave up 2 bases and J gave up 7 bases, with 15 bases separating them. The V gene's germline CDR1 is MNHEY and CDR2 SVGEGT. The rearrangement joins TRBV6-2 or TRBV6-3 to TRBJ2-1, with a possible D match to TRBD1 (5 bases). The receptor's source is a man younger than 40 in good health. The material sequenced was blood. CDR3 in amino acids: CASSYKGQRRNEQFF. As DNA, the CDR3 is TGTGCCAGCAGTTACAAGGGGCAGAGAAGAAATGAGCAGTTCTTC.